The 6 T cell receptor beta chains reported below all come from one sample, sequenced in a study of blood T cell repertoires in COVID-19. Profiling relied on immunoSEQ multiplex PCR, and the TCRdb table lists in-frame clones only, not all of them. This sample has 140,000 or so clones, with 85% found just once. The sequencing input was peripheral blood. These receptors all come from a human donor with acute or convalescent COVID-19. The donor label of this sample is uncertain.

The chain's CDR3 is CASSPYRGGQETQYF. As DNA, the CDR3 is TGTGCCAGCAGCCCTTACAGGGGGGGCCAAGAGACCCAGTACTTC. The rearrangement uses TRBV4-2 and TRBJ2-5; D is perhaps TRBD1 (8 bases). CDR1 and CDR2 from the germline V gene are LGHNA and YNFKEQ. With 4 bases removed from V and 1 base from J, the gap between germline ends came to 13 bases. This CDR3 has 15 amino acids.

This clone was recorded only once. This chain connects TRBV10-3 to TRBJ1-1; 8 positions agree with TRBD1. CDR3 length: 13 amino acids. V dropped 7 bases and J dropped 3; count of bases not matched to a gene: 4. Germline CDR1 is ENHRY and CDR2 is SYGVKD. CDR3: CAITGGADTEAFF. As DNA, the CDR3 is TGTGCCATCACAGGGGGCGCGGACACTGAAGCTTTCTTT.

The rearrangement links TRBV28 to TRBJ2-2, with 10 bases identical to TRBD1. With V trimmed by 4 bases and J by 6 bases, 11 bases remained unmatched. The CDR3 loop spans 17 amino acids. The V gene's germline CDR1 is MDHEN and CDR2 SYDVKM. CDR3 bases: TGTGCCAGCAGTTCTCCCGGGACAGGGGCGAAGGCCGGGGAGCTGTTTTTT. Translating it yields CASSSPGTGAKAGELFF.

Of note for this clone: Other nucleotide sequences in the sample specify the same CDR3. The chain is built from TRBV9 and TRBJ2-3; 10 nucleotides align to TRBD2. V shed 0 bases, J shed 6 bases, and the junction held 4 bases outside the gene matches. The CDR3 covers 15 residues. The germline CDR1 and CDR2 sequences are SGDLS and YYNGEE. In nucleotides, the CDR3 is TGTGCCAGCAGCGTAGGGACTAGCGGAACTGATACGCAGTATTTT. It yields the protein CASSVGTSGTDTQYF.

The chain couples TRBV7-8 to TRBJ2-5, with a tentative D call TRBD1 (6 bases). The CDR3 sequence is 14 residues long. Germline assignment: CDR1 SGHVS and CDR2 FQNEAQ. Trimming cost V 2 bases and J 2 bases, with 9 bases left between them. The DNA of the CDR3 is TGTGCCAGCAGCTTAATGGGGGCGCAAGAGACCCAGTACTTC. Residues: CASSLMGAQETQYF.

The V and J genes are TRBV9 and TRBJ2-1, with 10 bases identical to TRBD2. J gave up 6 bases and V 5 bases, and 8 bases lay outside the gene matches. CDR3 length: 15 residues. Germline V gene data show CDR1 as SGDLS and CDR2 as YYNGEE. CDR3: CASSGKREGFNEQFF. DNA of the CDR3: TGTGCCAGCAGTGGAAAGCGGGAGGGTTTCAATGAGCAGTTCTTC.